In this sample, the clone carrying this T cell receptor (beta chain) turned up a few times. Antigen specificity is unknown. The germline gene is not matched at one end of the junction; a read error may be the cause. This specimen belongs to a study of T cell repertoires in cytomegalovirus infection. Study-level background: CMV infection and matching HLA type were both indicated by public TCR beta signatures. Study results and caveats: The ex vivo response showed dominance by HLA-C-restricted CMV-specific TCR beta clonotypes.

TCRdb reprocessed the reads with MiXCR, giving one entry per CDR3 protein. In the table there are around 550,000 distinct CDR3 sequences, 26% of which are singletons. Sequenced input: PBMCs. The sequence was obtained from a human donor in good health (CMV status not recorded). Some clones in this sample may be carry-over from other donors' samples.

The CDR3 DNA sequence: TGTGCCAGCGGGGCGGGGGGGGGAAATTTC. Its protein product is CASGAGGGNF. This sequence joins TRBV9 and TRBJ2-1; 9 nucleotides agree with TRBD2. The CDR3 has 10 amino acids. CDR1 is SGDLS, CDR2 YYNGEE, per germline.